The TCR beta chain under discussion was sequenced for a study of blood T cells in healthy people across ages (dated by TCRdb to the mid-2010s). For the study in its entirety: In model experiments, template switching captured about one uniquely barcoded TCR beta cDNA molecule for every two T cells. To track age-related changes in TCR beta repertoire diversity, the study relied on deep sequencing normalized with unique cDNA molecular identifiers. Four age groups were formed from the donors: young (average around 15 years), middle-aged (less than 40), aged (about 68) and long-lived (about 80). To avoid experimental bias, donors of different ages were randomly spread across the sequencing lanes. Using the same blood draw, the study looked at two additional independent replicas of 1 million unique cDNA reads for two donors, one aged 18 to 30 and the other aged 80 or older.

Systemically healthy Caucasian individuals from Russia, 35 to 50 in total and aged about 6 to 100 years, were included as donors. Each donor gave approximately 9.3 milliliters of peripheral blood, collected into EDTA-treated Vacutainer tubes. PBMCs were isolated by Ficoll-Paque density-gradient centrifugation, with at least 6.5 million obtained per sample. Total RNA, at least 5.5 micrograms per sample, was extracted from PBMCs with Trizol reagent. The percentages of naive CD45RAhigh/CD27high T cells were determined by flow cytometry on a PBMC aliquot from every donor. The method was 5' RACE. A second PCR of roughly 6 to 11 cycles was performed with a sample-barcoded 5' primer and a J-beta primer mix. A unique molecular identifier was introduced onto each TCR beta cDNA molecule by a template-switch 5' adaptor carrying 12 random nucleotides. Each sample yielded at least 2.5 million CDR3-containing paired-end reads. First-strand cDNA was synthesized from all RNA with the Mint cDNA synthesis kit, primed by a TRBC-specific oligonucleotide. All cDNA was treated with uracil-DNA glycosylase and then went through a first 18-cycle PCR with the universal primers M1SS and BC2_uni_R. The paper's processing steps were these. Normalization of each sample was performed by random selection of 1 million high-quality reads, each carrying a distinct molecular identifier. Reads with shared molecular identifiers were discarded instead of being binned into consensus sequences. MiTCR, set to a Q25 quality threshold and the strictest error-elimination algorithm, was used for CDR3 identification, clonotype clustering and error correction. A nonparametric unseen species model using Euler transformation provided a lower-bound estimate of total TCR beta diversity. TCRdb's own reprocessing of the public reads used fastp at Q25 and MiXCR and kept productive beta chains. Each entry merges the rows of one CDR3 protein and shows their most common DNA and genes. The V and J calls were determined by TCRdb, not by the authors. This sample holds 1.5 million to 2 million distinct CDR3 sequences; 30% to 40% were observed only once. Roughly 23% of the sample is held by the ten biggest clonotypes.

About this clonotype: What antigen it recognizes has not been identified. Compared with germline, one end of the junction differs, possibly owing to a read error.

The CDR3 goes from the cysteine to the phenylalanine over 13 residues. The only DNA kept is the CDR3, 39 bases in frame from the first base. Looking up the germline V gene (reference sequence) yields CDR1 LNHNV and CDR2 YYDKDF. Overall results and qualifications from the work: Conclusive comparison of naive and antigen-experienced compartments was prevented by the profiling of bulk unsorted PBMCs. Donor CMV infection status was unknown, potentially confounding age-related changes in expanded clonotypes. Compared with the aged group, more naive CD4+ T cells, fewer expanded clones and increased TCR diversity were shown by the long-lived group, suggesting age selection. Estimates of total diversity based on one million sequenced T cells were regarded as lower bounds and as underestimates. As age increased, observed TCR beta diversity per million T cells dropped in a roughly linear way, and a significant reduction was already evident by age 40. A strong correlation was found between observed TCR beta diversity and the percentage of naive T cells measured by flow cytometry.

Material for sequencing was blood. The receptor's source is a human donor in good health. The sequence is built from TRBV15 and TRBJ2-3; the D gene remains uncertain. The CDR3 region has the sequence CASFKRSTDAQYF. The bases are TGTGCCTCCTTCAAAAGGAGCACAGATGCGCAGTATTTT.